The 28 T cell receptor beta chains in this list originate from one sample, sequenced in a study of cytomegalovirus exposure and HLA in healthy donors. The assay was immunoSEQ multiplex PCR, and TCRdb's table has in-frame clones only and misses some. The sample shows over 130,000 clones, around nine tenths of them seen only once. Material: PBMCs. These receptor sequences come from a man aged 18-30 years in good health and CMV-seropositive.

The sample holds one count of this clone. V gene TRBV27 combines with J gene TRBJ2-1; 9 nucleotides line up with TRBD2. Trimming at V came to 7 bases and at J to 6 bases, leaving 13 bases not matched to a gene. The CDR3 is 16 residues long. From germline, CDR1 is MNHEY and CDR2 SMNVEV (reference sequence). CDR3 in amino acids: CASNRRLAEGRNEQFF. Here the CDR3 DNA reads TGTGCCAGCAACCGCCGACTAGCGGAGGGACGCAATGAGCAGTTCTTC.

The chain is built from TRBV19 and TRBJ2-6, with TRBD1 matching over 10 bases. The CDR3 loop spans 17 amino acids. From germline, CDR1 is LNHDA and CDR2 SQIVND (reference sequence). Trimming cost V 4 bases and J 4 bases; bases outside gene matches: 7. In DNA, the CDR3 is TGTGCCAGTAGTACCGGGACAGGGGTCTTGGGGGCCAACGTCCTGACTTTC. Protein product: CASSTGTGVLGANVLTF.

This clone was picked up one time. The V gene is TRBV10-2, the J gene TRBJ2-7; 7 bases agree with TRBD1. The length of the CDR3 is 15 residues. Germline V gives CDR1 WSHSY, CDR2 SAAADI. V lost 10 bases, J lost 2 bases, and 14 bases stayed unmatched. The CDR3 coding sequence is TGCGCCACCAAGAACCCCCGGACAGGCCCCTACGAGCAGTACTTC. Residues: CATKNPRTGPYEQYF.

This CDR3 is CASSGPGLARYEQYF. In nucleotides, the CDR3 is TGTGCCAGTAGTGGTCCGGGACTAGCGCGTTACGAGCAGTACTTC. This rearrangement joins TRBV19 to TRBJ2-7, with 10 bases fitting TRBD2. The CDR3 has 15 amino acids. J lost 4 bases, V lost 5 bases, and 8 bases had no gene match. Germline lookup yields CDR1 LNHDA and CDR2 SQIVND (reference sequence).

CDR3 region: CASSSTSGYEQYF. In DNA form, the CDR3 reads TGTGCCAGCAGCTCCACTAGCGGCTACGAGCAGTACTTC. The chain links TRBV7-6 to TRBJ2-7; the match to TRBD2 covers 8 bases. The V gene's germline CDR1 is SGHVS and CDR2 FNYEAQ. CDR3 length: 13 amino acids. Losses at the gene ends were 4 bases for V and 3 bases for J; bases not matched to a gene: 2.

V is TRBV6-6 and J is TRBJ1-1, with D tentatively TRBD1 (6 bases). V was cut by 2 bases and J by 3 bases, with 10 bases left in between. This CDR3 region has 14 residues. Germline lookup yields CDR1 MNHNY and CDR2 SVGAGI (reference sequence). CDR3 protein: CASSYSRGDTEAFF. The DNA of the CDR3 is TGTGCCAGCAGTTACAGCAGGGGAGACACTGAAGCTTTCTTT.

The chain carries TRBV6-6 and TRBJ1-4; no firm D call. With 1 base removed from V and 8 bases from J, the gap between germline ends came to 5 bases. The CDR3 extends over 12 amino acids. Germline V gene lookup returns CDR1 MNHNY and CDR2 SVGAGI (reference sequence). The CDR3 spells CASSYLREKLFF. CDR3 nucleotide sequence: TGTGCCAGCAGTTACTTACGGGAAAAACTGTTTTTT.

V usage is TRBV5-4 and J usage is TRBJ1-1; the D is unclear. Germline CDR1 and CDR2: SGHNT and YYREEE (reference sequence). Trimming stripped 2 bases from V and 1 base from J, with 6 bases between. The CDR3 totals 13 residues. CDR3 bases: TGTGCCAGCAGCTTTTTCAAGAACACTGAAGCTTTCTTT. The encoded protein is CASSFFKNTEAFF.

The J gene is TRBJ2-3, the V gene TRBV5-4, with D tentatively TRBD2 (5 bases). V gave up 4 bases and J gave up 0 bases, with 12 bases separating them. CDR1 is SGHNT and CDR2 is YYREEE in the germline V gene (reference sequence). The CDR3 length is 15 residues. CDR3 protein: CASSPRGFSTDTQYF. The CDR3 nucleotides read TGTGCCAGCAGCCCACGGGGATTTAGCACAGATACGCAGTATTTT.

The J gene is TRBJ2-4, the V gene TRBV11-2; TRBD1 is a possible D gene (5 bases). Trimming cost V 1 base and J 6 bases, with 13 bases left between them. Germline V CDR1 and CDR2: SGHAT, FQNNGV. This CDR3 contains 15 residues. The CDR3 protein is CASSLALTDRNIQYF. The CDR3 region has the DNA TGTGCCAGCAGCTTAGCCTTGACAGACCGAAACATTCAGTACTTC.

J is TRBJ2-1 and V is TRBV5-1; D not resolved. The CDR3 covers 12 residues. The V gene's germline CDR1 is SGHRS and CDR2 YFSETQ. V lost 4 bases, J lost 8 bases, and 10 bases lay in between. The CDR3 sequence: CASSTNSDEQFF. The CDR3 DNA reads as TGCGCCAGCAGCACAAATTCCGATGAGCAGTTCTTC. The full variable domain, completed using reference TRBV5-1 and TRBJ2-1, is KAGVTQTPRYLIKTRGQQVTLSCSPISGHRSVSWYQQTPGQGLQFLFEYFSETQRNKGNFPGRFSGRQFSNSRSEMNVSTLELGDSALYLCASSTNSDEQFFGPGTRLTVL.

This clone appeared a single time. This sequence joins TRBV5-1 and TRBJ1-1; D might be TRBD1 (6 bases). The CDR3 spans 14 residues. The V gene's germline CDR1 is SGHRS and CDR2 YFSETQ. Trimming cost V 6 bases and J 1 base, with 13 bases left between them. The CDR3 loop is CASKGGDTNTEAFF. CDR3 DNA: TGCGCCAGCAAAGGGGGGGATACGAACACTGAAGCTTTCTTT.

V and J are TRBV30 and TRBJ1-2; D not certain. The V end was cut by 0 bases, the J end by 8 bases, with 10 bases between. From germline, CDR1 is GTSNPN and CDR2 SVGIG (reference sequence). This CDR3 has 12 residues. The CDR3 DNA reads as TGTGCCTGGAGTGTACCCTCACGGGGCTACACCTTC. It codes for CAWSVPSRGYTF.

The CDR3 reads CASSSEGATNEKLFF. The CDR3 DNA reads TGTGCCAGCAGCTCTGAAGGGGCTACTAATGAAAAACTGTTTTTT. V is TRBV7-8 and J is TRBJ1-4; possible D gene TRBD1, 5 bases. The CDR3 has 15 amino acids. Germline CDR1 and CDR2: SGHVS and FQNEAQ. V was pared by 4 bases and J by 2 bases, with 11 bases between.

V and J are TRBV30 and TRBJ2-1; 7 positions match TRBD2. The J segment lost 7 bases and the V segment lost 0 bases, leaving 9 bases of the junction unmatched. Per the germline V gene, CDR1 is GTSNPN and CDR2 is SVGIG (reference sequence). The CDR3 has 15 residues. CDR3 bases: TGTGCCTGGAGTGTACGTAGGTTGGGAGGGAATGAGCAGTTCTTC. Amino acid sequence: CAWSVRRLGGNEQFF.

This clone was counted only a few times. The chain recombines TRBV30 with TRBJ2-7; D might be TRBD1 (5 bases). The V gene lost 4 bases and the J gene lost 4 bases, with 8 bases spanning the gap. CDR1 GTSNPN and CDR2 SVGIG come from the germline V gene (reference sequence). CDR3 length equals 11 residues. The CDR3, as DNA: TGTGCCTGGACGCAGGGTTACGAGCAGTACTTC. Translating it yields CAWTQGYEQYF.

The CDR3 reads CASSDGFEAFF. The CDR3 nucleotides read TGTGCCAGCAGTGATGGCTTTGAAGCTTTCTTT. The rearrangement uses TRBV6-1 and TRBJ1-1; D not resolved. The germline V gene has CDR1 MNHNS and CDR2 SASEGT. V was pared by 3 bases and J by 7 bases, with 6 bases between. The CDR3 consists of 11 residues.

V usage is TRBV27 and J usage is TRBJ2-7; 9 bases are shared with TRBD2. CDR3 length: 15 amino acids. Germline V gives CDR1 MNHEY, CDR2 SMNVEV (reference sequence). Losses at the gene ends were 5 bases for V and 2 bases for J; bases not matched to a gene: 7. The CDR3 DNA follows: TGTGCCAGCAGTCCCGCCCGACTAGCGGCCTACGAGCAGTACTTC. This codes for CASSPARLAAYEQYF.

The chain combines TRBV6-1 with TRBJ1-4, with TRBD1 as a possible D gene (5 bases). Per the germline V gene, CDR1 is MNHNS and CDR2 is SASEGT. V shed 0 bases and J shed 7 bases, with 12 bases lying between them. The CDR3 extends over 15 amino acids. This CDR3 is CASSEARDRGEKLFF. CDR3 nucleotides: TGTGCCAGCAGTGAAGCGCGCGACAGAGGTGAAAAACTGTTTTTT.

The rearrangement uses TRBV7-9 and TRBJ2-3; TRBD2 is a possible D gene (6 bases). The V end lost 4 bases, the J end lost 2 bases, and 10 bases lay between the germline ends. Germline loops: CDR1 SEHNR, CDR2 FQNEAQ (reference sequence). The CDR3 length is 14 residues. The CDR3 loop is CASSSWGDTDTQYF. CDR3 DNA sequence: TGTGCCAGCAGCTCCTGGGGGGACACAGATACGCAGTATTTT.

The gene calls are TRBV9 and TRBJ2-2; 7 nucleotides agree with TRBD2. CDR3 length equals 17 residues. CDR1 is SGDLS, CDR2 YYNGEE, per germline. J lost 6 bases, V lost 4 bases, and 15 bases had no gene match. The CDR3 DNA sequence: TGTGCCAGCAGCCGTGGGGGAGGGGAGAAAGGCTCCGGGGAGCTGTTTTTT. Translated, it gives CASSRGGGEKGSGELFF.

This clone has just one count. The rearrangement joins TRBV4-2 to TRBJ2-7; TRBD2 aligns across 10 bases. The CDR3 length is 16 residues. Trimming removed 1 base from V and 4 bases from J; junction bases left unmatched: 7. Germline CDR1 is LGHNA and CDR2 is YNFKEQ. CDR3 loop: CASSQGSGGAAYEQYF. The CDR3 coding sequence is TGTGCCAGCAGCCAAGGGAGCGGGGGGGCAGCGTACGAGCAGTACTTC.

The CDR3 coding sequence is TGCAGCGTTGGCGAACAGACGATACAAGAGACCCAGTACTTC. Protein sequence: CSVGEQTIQETQYF. The chain combines TRBV29-1 with TRBJ2-5; D is uncertain. Germline loops: CDR1 SQVTM, CDR2 ANQGSEA. The CDR3 is 14 amino acids. The ends were cut back, 4 bases at V and 2 bases at J, with 14 bases in the middle.

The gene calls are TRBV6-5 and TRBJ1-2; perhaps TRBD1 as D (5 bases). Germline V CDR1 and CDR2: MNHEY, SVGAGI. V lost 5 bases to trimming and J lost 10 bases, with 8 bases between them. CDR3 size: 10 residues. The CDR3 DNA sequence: TGTGCCAGCAGTGACAGAAACTACACCTTC. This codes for CASSDRNYTF.

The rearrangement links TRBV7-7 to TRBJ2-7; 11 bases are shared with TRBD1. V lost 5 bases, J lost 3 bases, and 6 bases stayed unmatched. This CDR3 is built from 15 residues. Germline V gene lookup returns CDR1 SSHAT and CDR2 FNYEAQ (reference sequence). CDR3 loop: CASSEGTGGDYEQYF. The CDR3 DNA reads TGTGCCAGCAGCGAAGGGACAGGGGGGGACTACGAGCAGTACTTC.

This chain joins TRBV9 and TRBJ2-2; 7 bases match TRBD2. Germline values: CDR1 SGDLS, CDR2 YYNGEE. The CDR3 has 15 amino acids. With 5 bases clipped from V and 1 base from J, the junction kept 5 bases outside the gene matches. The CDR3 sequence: CASSRGRENTGELFF. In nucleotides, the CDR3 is TGTGCCAGCAGTCGGGGGAGGGAGAACACCGGGGAGCTGTTTTTT.

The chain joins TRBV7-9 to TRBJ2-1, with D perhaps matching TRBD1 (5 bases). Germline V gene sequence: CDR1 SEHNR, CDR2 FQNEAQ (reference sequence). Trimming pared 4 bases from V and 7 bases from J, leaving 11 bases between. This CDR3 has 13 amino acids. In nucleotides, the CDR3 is TGTGCCAGCAGCTGGTCAAGGGGTAATGAGCAGTTCTTC. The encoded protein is CASSWSRGNEQFF.

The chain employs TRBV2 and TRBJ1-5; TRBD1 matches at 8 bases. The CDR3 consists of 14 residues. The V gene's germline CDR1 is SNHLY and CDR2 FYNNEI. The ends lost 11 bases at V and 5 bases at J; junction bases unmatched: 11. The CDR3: CACGTGSNDQPQHF. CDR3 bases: TGTGCCTGCGGGACAGGTTCGAATGATCAGCCCCAGCATTTT.